Here is one T cell receptor beta chain with its context. Its antigen is unidentified. Regarding the study as a whole: Tumor memory CD4+ T cell TCR gene usage clustered with blood and lymph node memory CD4+ cells and lymph node naive CD4+ cells. Greatest tumor Treg TCR overlap was with tumor naive CD4+ cells.

This CDR3 spans 17 amino acids. Trimming took 1 base from V and 9 from J; bases not matched to a gene: 9. Germline assignment: CDR1 MGHRA and CDR2 YSYEKL. The sorted Tregs were CD4+CD25+CD127-/low cells. Each CDR3 protein is one row after TCRdb ran MiXCR on the 5' RACE reads. The repertoire has around 9,700 distinct CDR3 sequences, around 50% of them found once; the top ten carry 6.4%. The chain couples TRBV4-1 to TRBJ2-2; 12 nucleotides align to TRBD1. The source of this sequence is a female donor with breast cancer. Input material: Tregs sorted from a lymph node. The CDR3 DNA is TGCGCCAGCAGCCAAGGGGGACAGGGGGCTGTCGTGCGGGAGCTGTTTTTT. This translates into CASSQGGQGAVVRELFF.